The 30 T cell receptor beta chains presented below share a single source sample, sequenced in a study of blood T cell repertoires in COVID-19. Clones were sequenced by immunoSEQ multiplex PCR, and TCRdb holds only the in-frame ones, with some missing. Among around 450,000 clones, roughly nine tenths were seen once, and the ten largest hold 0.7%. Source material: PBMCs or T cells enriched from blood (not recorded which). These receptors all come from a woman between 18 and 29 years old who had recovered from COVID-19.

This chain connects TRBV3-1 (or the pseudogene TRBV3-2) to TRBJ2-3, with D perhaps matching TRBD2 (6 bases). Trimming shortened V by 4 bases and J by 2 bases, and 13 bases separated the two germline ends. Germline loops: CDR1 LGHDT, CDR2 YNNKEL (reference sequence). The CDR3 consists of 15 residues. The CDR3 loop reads CASSRPGEDTDTQYF. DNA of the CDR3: TGTGCCAGCAGCCGACCCGGGGAGGACACAGATACGCAGTATTTT.

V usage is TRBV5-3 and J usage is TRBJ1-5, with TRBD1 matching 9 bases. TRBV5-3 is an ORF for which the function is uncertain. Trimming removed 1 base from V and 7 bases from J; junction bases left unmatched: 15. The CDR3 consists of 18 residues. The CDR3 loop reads CARSLKGRDRERKQPQHF. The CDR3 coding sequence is TGTGCCAGAAGCTTGAAGGGGAGGGACAGGGAAAGAAAACAGCCCCAGCATTTT.

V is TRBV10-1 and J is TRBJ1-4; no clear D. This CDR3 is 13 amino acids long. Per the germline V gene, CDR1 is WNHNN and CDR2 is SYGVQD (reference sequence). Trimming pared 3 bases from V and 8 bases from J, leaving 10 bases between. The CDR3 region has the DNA TGCGCCAGCAGTGAAGTAGCGGGGGAAAAACTGTTTTTT. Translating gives CASSEVAGEKLFF.

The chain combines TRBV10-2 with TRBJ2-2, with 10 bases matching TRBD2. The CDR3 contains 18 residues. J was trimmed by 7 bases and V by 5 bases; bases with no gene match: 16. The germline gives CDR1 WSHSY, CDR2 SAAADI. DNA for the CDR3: TGCGCCAGCAGTAACTATAAACCACTAGCGGGGTTATTCGGGGAGCTGTTTTTT. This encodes CASSNYKPLAGLFGELFF.

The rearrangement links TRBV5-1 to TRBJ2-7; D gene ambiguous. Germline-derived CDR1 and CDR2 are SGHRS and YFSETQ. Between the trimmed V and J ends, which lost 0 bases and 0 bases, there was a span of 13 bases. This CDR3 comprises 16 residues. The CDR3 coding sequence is TGCGCCAGCAGCTTGGCCGGGTCAGAGAGCTCCTACGAGCAGTACTTC. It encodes CASSLAGSESSYEQYF.

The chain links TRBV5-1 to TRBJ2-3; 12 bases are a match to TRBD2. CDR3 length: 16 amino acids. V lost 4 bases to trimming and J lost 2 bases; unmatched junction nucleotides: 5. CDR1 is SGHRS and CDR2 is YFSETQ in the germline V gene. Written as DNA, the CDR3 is TGCGCCAGCAGCCTCGGACTAGCGGGGTTCACAGATACGCAGTATTTT. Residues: CASSLGLAGFTDTQYF.

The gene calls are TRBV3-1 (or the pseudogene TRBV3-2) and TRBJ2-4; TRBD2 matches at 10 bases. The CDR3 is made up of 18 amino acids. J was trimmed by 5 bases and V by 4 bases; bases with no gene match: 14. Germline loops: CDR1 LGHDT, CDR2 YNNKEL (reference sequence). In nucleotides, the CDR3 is TGTGCCAGCAGCCCCTCACCACCTATAGCGGGGGGTCAAAACATTCAGTACTTC. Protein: CASSPSPPIAGGQNIQYF.

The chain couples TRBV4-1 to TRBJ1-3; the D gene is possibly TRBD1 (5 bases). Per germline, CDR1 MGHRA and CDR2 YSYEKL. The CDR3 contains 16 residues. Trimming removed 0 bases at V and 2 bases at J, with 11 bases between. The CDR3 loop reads CASSQDKGGAGNTIYF. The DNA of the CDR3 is TGCGCCAGCAGCCAAGATAAGGGAGGGGCTGGAAACACCATATATTTT.

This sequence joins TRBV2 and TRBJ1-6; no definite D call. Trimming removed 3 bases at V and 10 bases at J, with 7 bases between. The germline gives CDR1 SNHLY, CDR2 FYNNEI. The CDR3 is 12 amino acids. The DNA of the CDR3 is TGTGCCAGCAGTGACCCGGGATCACCCCTCCACTTT. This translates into CASSDPGSPLHF.

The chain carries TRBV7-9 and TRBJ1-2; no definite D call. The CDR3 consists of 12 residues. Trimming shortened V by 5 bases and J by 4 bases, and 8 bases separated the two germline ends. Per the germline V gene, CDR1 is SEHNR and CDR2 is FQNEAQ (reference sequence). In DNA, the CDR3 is TGTGCCAGCAGCCTCACATTCTATGGCTACACCTTC. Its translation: CASSLTFYGYTF.

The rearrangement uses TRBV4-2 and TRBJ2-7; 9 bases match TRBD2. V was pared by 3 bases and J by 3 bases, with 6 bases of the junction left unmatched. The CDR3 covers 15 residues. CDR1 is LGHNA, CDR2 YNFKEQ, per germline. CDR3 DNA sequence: TGTGCCAGCAGCCACCCAGGCGGGGGGGGCTACGAGCAGTACTTC. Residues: CASSHPGGGGYEQYF.

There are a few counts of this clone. The CDR3: CAWRDSYIEKLFF. CDR3 DNA sequence: TGTGCCTGGAGGGACAGTTATATTGAAAAACTGTTTTTT. The rearrangement links TRBV30 to TRBJ1-4; weak D call: TRBD1 (6 bases). V lost 3 bases and J lost 7, with 12 bases in between. The germline V gene has CDR1 GTSNPN and CDR2 SVGIG (reference sequence). This CDR3 comprises 13 residues.

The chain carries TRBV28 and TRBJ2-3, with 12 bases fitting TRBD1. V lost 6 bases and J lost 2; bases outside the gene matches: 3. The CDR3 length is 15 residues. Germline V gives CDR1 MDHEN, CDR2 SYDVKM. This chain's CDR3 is CASRGTGGVTDTQYF. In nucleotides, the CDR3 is TGTGCCAGCAGAGGGACAGGGGGCGTCACAGATACGCAGTATTTT.

The CDR3 bases are TGTGCCAGCAGTTCAGGTCAGGGGGCCCTCTATGGCTACACCTTC. Translating gives CASSSGQGALYGYTF. The chain has TRBV28 and TRBJ1-2; 8 bases fit TRBD1. V lost 4 bases, J lost 4 bases, and 8 bases stayed unmatched. CDR1 is MDHEN and CDR2 is SYDVKM in the germline V gene. This CDR3 region has 15 residues.

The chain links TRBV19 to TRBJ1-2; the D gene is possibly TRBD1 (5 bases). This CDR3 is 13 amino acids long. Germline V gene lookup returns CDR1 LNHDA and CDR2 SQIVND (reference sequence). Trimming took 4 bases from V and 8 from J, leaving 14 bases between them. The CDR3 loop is CASSTVPEGGYTF. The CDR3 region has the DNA TGTGCCAGTAGTACAGTACCGGAGGGGGGCTACACCTTC.

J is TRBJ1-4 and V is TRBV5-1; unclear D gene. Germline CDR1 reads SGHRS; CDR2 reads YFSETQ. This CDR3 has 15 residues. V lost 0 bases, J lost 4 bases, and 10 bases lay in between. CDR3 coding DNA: TGCGCCAGCAGCTTGGGGCCTTTCAATAATGAAAAACTGTTTTTT. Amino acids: CASSLGPFNNEKLFF.

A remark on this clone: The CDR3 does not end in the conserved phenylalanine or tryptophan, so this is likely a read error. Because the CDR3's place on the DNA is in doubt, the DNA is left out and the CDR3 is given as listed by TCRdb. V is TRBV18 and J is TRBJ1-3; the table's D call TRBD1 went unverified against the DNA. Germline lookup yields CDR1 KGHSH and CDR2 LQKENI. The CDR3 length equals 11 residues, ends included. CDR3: CASSPPGTGRV.

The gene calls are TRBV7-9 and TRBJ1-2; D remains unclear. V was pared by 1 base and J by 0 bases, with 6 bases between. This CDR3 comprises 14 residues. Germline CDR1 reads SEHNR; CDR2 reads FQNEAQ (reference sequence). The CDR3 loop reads CASSLGETNYGYTF. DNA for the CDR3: TGTGCCAGCAGCTTAGGGGAGACTAACTATGGCTACACCTTC.

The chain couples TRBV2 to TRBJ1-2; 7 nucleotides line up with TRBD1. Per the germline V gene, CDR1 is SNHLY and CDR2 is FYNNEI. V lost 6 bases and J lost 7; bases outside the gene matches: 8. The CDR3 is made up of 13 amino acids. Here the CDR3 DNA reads TGTGCCAGCAGGGATAACAGGGGAAGTGGCTACACCTTC. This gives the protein CASRDNRGSGYTF.

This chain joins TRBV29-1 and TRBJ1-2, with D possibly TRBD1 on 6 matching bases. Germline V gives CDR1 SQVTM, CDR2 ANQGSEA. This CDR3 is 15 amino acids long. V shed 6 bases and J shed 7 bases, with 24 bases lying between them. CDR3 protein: CSVGRLDRRPPGYTF. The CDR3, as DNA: TGCAGCGTCGGTCGTCTCGACAGGCGCCCCCCTGGCTACACCTTC.

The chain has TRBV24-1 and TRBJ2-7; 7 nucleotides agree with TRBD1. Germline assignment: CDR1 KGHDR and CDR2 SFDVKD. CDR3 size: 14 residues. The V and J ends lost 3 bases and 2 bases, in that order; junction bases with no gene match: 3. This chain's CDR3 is CATSDRDSTYEQYF. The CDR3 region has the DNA TGTGCCACCAGTGATCGGGACAGTACCTACGAGCAGTACTTC.

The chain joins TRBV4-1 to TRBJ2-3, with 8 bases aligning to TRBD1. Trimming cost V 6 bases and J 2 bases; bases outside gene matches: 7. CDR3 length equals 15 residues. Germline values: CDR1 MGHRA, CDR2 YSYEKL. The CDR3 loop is CASRLTGVATDTQYF. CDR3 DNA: TGCGCCAGCAGACTGACAGGGGTTGCCACAGATACGCAGTATTTT.

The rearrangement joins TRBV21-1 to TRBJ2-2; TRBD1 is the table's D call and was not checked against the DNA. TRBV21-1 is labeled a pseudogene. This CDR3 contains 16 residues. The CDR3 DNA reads TGTGCCAGCAGCCCGGACAGGGGGGGAAACACCGGGGAGCTGTTTTTT. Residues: CASSPDRGGNTGELFF.

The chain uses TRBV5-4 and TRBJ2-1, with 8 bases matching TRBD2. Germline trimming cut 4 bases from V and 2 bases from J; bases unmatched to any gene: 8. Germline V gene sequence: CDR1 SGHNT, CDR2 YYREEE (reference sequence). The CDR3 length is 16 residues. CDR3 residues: CASSPRGAGAYNEQFF. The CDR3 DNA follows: TGTGCCAGCAGCCCACGGGGAGCGGGGGCCTACAATGAGCAGTTCTTC.

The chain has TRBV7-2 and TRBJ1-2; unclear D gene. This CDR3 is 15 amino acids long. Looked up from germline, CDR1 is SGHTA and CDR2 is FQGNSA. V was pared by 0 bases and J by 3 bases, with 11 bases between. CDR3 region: CASSLAAGPDYGYTF. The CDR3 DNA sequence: TGTGCCAGCAGCTTAGCTGCAGGCCCAGACTATGGCTACACCTTC.

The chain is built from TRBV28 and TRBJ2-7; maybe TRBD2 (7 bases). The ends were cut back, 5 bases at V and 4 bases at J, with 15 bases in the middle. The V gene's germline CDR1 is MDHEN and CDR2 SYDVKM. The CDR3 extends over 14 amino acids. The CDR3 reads CASSPPGGPYEQYF. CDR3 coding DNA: TGTGCCAGCAGTCCCCCGGGGGGCCCTTACGAGCAGTACTTC.

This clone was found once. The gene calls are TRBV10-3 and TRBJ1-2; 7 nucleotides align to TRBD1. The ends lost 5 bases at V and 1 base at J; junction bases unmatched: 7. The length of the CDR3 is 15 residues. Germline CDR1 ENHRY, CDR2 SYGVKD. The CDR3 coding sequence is TGTGCCATCAGTATGGGACAGCTTATTAACTATGGCTACACCTTC. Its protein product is CAISMGQLINYGYTF.

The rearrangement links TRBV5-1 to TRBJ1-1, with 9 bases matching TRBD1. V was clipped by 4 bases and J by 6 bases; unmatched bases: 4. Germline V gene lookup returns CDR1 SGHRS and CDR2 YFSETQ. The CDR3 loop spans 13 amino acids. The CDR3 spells CASSPGTGSEAFF. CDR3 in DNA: TGCGCCAGCAGCCCAGGGACAGGGTCTGAAGCTTTCTTT. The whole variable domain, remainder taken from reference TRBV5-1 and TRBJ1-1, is KAGVTQTPRYLIKTRGQQVTLSCSPISGHRSVSWYQQTPGQGLQFLFEYFSETQRNKGNFPGRFSGRQFSNSRSEMNVSTLELGDSALYLCASSPGTGSEAFFGQGTRLTVV.

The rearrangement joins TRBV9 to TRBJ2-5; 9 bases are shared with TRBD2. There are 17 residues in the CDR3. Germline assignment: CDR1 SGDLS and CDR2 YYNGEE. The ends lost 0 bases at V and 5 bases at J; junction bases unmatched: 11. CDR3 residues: CASSVAGAGGPWETQYF. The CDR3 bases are TGTGCCAGCAGCGTAGCTGGGGCGGGGGGGCCTTGGGAGACCCAGTACTTC.

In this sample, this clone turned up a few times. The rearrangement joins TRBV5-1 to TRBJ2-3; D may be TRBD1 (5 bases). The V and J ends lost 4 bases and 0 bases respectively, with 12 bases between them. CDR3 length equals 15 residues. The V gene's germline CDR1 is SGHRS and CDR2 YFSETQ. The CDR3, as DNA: TGCGCCAGCAGCGGTACAGGTATCAGCACAGATACGCAGTATTTT. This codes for CASSGTGISTDTQYF.